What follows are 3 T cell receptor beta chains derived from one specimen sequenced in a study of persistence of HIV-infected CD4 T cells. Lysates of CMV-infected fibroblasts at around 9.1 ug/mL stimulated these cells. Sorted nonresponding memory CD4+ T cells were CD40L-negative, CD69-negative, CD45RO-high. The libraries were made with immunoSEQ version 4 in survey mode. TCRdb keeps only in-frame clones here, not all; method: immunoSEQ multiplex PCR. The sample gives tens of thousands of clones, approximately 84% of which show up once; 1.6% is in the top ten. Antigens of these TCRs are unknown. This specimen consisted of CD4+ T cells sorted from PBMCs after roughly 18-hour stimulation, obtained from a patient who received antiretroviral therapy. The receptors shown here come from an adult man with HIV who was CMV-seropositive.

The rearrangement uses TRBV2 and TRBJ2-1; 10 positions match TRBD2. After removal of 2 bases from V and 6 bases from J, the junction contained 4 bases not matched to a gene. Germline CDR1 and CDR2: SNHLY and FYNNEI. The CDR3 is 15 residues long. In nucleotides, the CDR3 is TGTGCCAGCAGTGAAAGGCTAGCGGGGGCCAATGAGCAGTTCTTC. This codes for CASSERLAGANEQFF.

The CDR3: CASSFLTGGSYNEQFF. The CDR3 DNA follows: TGTGCCAGCAGCTTCCTGACAGGGGGGTCCTACAATGAGCAGTTCTTC. This chain joins TRBV28 and TRBJ2-1, with 9 bases aligning to TRBD1. The length of the CDR3 is 16 residues. Germline assignment: CDR1 MDHEN and CDR2 SYDVKM. Trimming cost V 6 bases and J 1 base; bases outside gene matches: 7.

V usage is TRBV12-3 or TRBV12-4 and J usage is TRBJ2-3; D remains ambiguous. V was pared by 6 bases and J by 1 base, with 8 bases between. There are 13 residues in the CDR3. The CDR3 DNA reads TGTGCCAGCAGCCCCCGTCGCACAGATACGCAGTATTTT. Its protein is CASSPRRTDTQYF.